What follows are 20 T cell receptor beta chains derived from one specimen sequenced in a study of glioma-infiltrating T cells after dendritic cell vaccination. TCRdb's copy holds only in-frame clones and misses some; the assay was immunoSEQ multiplex PCR. Counted here are around 90,000 clones, around three quarters occurring once; the ten biggest clones make up about 6.5%. Sequencing used blood, obtained before dendritic cell vaccination. These receptors originate from a human donor with glioblastoma.

The chain combines TRBV5-1 with TRBJ2-1; TRBD2 aligns across 12 bases. Trimming took 0 bases from V and 4 from J; bases not matched to a gene: 8. The CDR3 has 18 residues. Germline loops: CDR1 SGHRS, CDR2 YFSETQ. This chain's CDR3 is CASSLARSSGGGYNEQFF. The DNA for the CDR3 is TGCGCCAGCAGCTTGGCCCGGTCTAGCGGGGGGGGTTACAATGAGCAGTTCTTC. The full variable domain, in which reference TRBV5-1 and TRBJ2-1 provide the parts outside the CDR3, is KAGVTQTPRYLIKTRGQQVTLSCSPISGHRSVSWYQQTPGQGLQFLFEYFSETQRNKGNFPGRFSGRQFSNSRSEMNVSTLELGDSALYLCASSLARSSGGGYNEQFFGPGTRLTVL.

This chain joins TRBV7-2 and TRBJ2-7; D gene uncertain. CDR3 length equals 12 residues. Germline CDR1 reads SGHTA; CDR2 reads FQGNSA. V lost 3 bases and J 7 bases, leaving 10 bases between the germline ends. The CDR3 is CASSFLSWEQYF. The CDR3 DNA is TGTGCCAGCAGCTTTCTATCTTGGGAGCAGTACTTC.

The chain uses TRBV9 and TRBJ1-6; tentative D call: TRBD1 (5 bases). V lost 0 bases to trimming and J lost 5 bases, with 9 bases between them. The V gene's germline CDR1 is SGDLS and CDR2 YYNGEE. The CDR3 is made up of 15 amino acids. CDR3 sequence: CASSVDGRDNSPLHF. CDR3 nucleotide sequence: TGTGCCAGCAGCGTAGACGGCAGGGATAATTCACCCCTCCACTTT.

This sequence joins TRBV21-1 and TRBJ1-3; the D call of TRBD1 is as the table states it, not checked on the DNA. TRBV21-1 is a listed pseudogene. The CDR3 has 15 amino acids. CDR3: CASSKDPNRINTIYF. CDR3 bases: TGTGCCAGCAGCAAAGACCCGAACAGGATAAACACCATATATTTT.

V is TRBV10-3 and J is TRBJ2-2; D uncertain. The CDR3 is 14 residues long. The germline V and J ends were trimmed by 5 bases and 0 bases, with 7 bases remaining between them. Germline assignment: CDR1 ENHRY and CDR2 SYGVKD. The CDR3 sequence is CAISPGSNTGELFF. The DNA of the CDR3 is TGTGCCATCAGTCCCGGGTCGAACACCGGGGAGCTGTTTTTT.

The rearrangement links TRBV7-2 to TRBJ2-7; D might be TRBD1 (5 bases). Between the trimmed V and J ends, which lost 3 bases and 2 bases, there was a span of 17 bases. Germline V gives CDR1 SGHTA, CDR2 FQGNSA. CDR3 size: 16 residues. Here the CDR3 DNA reads TGTGCCAGCAGCTTCGGGCCCCTTACAGGCACCTACGAGCAGTACTTC. It encodes CASSFGPLTGTYEQYF.

This clone has only a few counts. This chain links TRBV6-6 with TRBJ2-2, with TRBD1 identical over 8 bases. Germline V gene sequence: CDR1 MNHNY, CDR2 SVGAGI (reference sequence). Trimming cost V 11 bases and J 0 bases; bases outside gene matches: 5. The CDR3 runs 14 residues. Here the CDR3 DNA reads TGTGCCGGGAGACAGGGGTCGAACACCGGGGAGCTGTTTTTT. Its translation: CAGRQGSNTGELFF.

This clone was picked up a small number of times. The chain recombines TRBV12-2 with TRBJ2-7; the table gives TRBD2 as D, unverified against the DNA. TRBV12-2 is a listed pseudogene. The CDR3 is 18 residues long. In nucleotides, the CDR3 is TGTGCAAGTCACCCCCCAGAGGAGGGAATGGCCACCTCCTACGAGCAGTACTTC. Its protein product is CASHPPEEGMATSYEQYF.

This clone was observed once. The chain is built from TRBV6-1 and TRBJ1-5, with unresolved D. V lost 3 bases to trimming and J lost 4 bases, with 10 bases between them. Germline V lookup: CDR1 MNHNS, CDR2 SASEGT. CDR3 size: 14 residues. In DNA form, the CDR3 reads TGTGCCAGCAGTGATCCACAGTTGAATCAGCCCCAGCATTTT. This sequence encodes CASSDPQLNQPQHF.

The chain has TRBV28 and TRBJ2-2; 7 bases agree with TRBD1. The V gene end was trimmed by 3 bases and the J gene end by 7 bases; junction bases not matched to a gene: 5. The CDR3 runs 14 residues. The germline V gene encodes CDR1 MDHEN and CDR2 SYDVKM. This chain's CDR3 is CASSFPRDSGELFF. CDR3 bases: TGTGCCAGCAGTTTTCCACGGGACAGCGGGGAGCTGTTTTTT.

The V and J genes are TRBV28 and TRBJ2-3; D perhaps matches TRBD1 (6 bases). The CDR3 sequence is 14 residues long. With 7 bases removed from V and 6 bases from J, the gap between germline ends came to 17 bases. Germline values: CDR1 MDHEN, CDR2 SYDVKM. The CDR3 reads CASKGTPVEDTQYF. DNA for the CDR3: TGTGCCAGCAAAGGGACACCTGTCGAGGATACGCAGTATTTT. Complete variable domain (other parts from reference TRBV28 and TRBJ2-3): DVKVTQSSRYLVKRTGEKVFLECVQDMDHENMFWYRQDPGLGLRLIYFSYDVKMKEKGDIPEGYSVSREKKERFSLILESASTNQTSMYLCASKGTPVEDTQYFGPGTRLTVL.

The CDR3 nucleotides are TGTGCCAGCAGCTTGGCCCACTACGAGCAGTACTTC. It encodes CASSLAHYEQYF. The chain links TRBV7-2 to TRBJ2-7; no reliable D call. Germline CDR1 SGHTA, CDR2 FQGNSA. This CDR3 contains 12 residues. The V end was cut by 3 bases, the J end by 3 bases, with 6 bases between.

J is TRBJ2-7 and V is TRBV2; a weak D match, TRBD2 (5 bases). CDR3 length equals 16 residues. Germline CDR1 reads SNHLY; CDR2 reads FYNNEI. Trimming took 2 bases from V and 6 from J, leaving 20 bases between them. CDR3 in amino acids: CASSESTPSGSGEQYF. The CDR3, as DNA: TGTGCCAGCAGTGAATCGACCCCGAGCGGTTCGGGCGAGCAGTACTTC.

Only a few counts were recorded for this clone. V usage is TRBV15 and J usage is TRBJ1-1; weak D call: TRBD1 (6 bases). Trimming shortened V by 1 base and J by 2 bases, and 17 bases separated the two germline ends. CDR3 length: 17 residues. The germline V gene encodes CDR1 LNHNV and CDR2 YYDKDF (reference sequence). This CDR3 reads CATSRVHTGPFNTEAFF. For the CDR3, the DNA is TGTGCCACCAGCAGAGTACATACAGGGCCTTTCAACACTGAAGCTTTCTTT.

The sample holds a few counts of this clone. CDR3 protein: CASSTPSGQNTGELFF. DNA of the CDR3: TGTGCCAGCTCAACCCCTAGCGGACAGAACACCGGGGAGCTGTTTTTT. V usage is TRBV18 and J usage is TRBJ2-2, with 7 positions matching TRBD2. The CDR3 sequence is 16 residues long. CDR1 is KGHSH, CDR2 LQKENI, per germline. The trim removed 5 bases at V and 1 base at J, leaving 7 bases unmatched.

The chain recombines TRBV18 with TRBJ1-2; D is undetermined. V lost 0 bases and J lost 4, with 12 bases in between. Germline V gene data show CDR1 as KGHSH and CDR2 as LQKENI. The CDR3 is made up of 15 amino acids. In DNA, the CDR3 is TGTGCCAGCTCACCACCCGTCCCAGTCGCCTATGGCTACACCTTC. Its protein product is CASSPPVPVAYGYTF.

The chain combines TRBV5-6 with TRBJ1-1; D perhaps matches TRBD1 (6 bases). This CDR3 spans 15 amino acids. V lost 0 bases and J 4 bases, leaving 13 bases between the germline ends. Germline assignment: CDR1 SGHDT and CDR2 YYEEEE. As DNA, the CDR3 is TGTGCCAGCAGCTTGGTGGGTCAGGGGTCCACTGAAGCTTTCTTT. Protein product: CASSLVGQGSTEAFF.

The genes are TRBV9 and TRBJ2-7; 10 bases align to TRBD2. With 0 bases clipped from V and 7 bases from J, the junction kept 10 bases outside the gene matches. The V gene's germline CDR1 is SGDLS and CDR2 YYNGEE. The CDR3 runs 16 residues. CDR3 loop: CASSVEWLAGVREQYF. For the CDR3, the DNA is TGTGCCAGCAGCGTAGAATGGCTAGCGGGAGTGAGGGAGCAGTACTTC.

V usage is TRBV18 and J usage is TRBJ2-4; 7 nucleotides match TRBD2. The junction had 11 bases not matched to a gene; V was cut back by 6 bases and J by 3 bases. CDR3 length: 16 amino acids. Germline loops: CDR1 KGHSH, CDR2 LQKENI. The DNA of the CDR3 is TGTGCCAGCTCCCGCCGTCGGGGGGACTACAAAAACATTCAGTACTTC. This gives the protein CASSRRRGDYKNIQYF. The entire variable domain, with the rest obtained from reference TRBV18 and TRBJ2-4, is as follows: NAGVMQNPRHLVRRRGQEARLRCSPMKGHSHVYWYRQLPEEGLKFMVYLQKENIIDESGMPKERFSAEFPKEGPSILRIQQVVRGDSAAYFCASSRRRGDYKNIQYFGAGTRLSVL.

This chain uses TRBV28 with TRBJ2-1; 7 bases match TRBD1. The ends lost 5 bases at V and 4 bases at J; junction bases unmatched: 8. The CDR3 has 15 amino acids. Per the germline V gene, CDR1 is MDHEN and CDR2 is SYDVKM. The CDR3 sequence is CASSLRQGLYNEQFF. The CDR3 bases are TGTGCCAGCAGTCTCCGACAGGGTTTGTACAATGAGCAGTTCTTC.